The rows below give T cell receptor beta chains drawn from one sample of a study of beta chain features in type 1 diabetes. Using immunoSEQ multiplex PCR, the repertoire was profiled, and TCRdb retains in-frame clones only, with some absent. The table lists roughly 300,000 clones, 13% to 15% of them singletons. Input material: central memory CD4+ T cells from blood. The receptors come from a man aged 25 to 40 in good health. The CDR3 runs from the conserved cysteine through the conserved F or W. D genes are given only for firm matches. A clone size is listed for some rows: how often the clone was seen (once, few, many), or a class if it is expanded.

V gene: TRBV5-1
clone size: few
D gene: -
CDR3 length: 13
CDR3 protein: CASSKGLQETQYF

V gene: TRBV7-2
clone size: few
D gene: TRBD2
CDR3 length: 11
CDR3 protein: CASSSSGGEYF

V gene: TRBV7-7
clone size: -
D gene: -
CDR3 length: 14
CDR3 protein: CASSFVFPSYEQYF

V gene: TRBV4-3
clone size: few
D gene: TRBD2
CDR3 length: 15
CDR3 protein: CASSQRGLAGGPDFF

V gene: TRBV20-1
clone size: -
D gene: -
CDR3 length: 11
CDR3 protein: CSAEGGEGYTF

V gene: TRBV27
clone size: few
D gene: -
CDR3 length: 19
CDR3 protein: CASSLYGLGLGGREETQYF

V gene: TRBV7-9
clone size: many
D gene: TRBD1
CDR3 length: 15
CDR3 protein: CASRTGTGENSPLHF

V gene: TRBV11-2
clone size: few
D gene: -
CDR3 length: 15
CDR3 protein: CASSLGSGPIATQYF

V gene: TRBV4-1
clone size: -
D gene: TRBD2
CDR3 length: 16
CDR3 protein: CASSQDLAGDYYEQYF

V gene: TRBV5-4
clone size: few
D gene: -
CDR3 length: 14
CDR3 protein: CASSLQGPTYEQYF

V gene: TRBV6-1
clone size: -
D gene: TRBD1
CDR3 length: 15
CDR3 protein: CATDYAGQGRNEQFF

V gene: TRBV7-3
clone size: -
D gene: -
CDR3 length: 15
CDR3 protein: CASSSPTGFQETQYF

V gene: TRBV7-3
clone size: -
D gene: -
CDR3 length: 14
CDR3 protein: CASSHSGLQETQYF

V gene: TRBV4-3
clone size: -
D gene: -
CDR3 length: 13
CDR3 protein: CASSQDLRETQYF

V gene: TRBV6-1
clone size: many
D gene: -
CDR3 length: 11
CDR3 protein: CASSDAWDEYF

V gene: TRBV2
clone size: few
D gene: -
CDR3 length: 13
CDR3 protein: CASRVQGVYGYTF

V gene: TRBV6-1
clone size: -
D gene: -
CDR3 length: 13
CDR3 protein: CASLEGNWNEQFF

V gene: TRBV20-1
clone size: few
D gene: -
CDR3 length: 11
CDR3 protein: CSANENYGYTF

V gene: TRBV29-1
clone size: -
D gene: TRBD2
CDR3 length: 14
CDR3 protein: CSVASGGAPGELFF

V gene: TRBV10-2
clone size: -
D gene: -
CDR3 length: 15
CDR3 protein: CASTMGLSGANVLTF

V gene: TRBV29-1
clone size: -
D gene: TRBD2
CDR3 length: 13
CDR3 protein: CSVVAGVTDTQYF

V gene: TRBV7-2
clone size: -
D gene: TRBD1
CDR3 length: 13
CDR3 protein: CASSLAEQGPQYF

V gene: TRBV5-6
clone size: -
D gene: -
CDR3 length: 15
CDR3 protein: CASSLRNTGNYGYTF

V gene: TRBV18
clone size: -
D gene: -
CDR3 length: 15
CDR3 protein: CASSPPTRDLYEQYF

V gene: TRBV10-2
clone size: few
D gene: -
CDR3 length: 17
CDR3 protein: CASSESEATRWGDTQYF

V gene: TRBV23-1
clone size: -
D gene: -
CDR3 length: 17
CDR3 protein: CASSPDFAGCPNYGYTF

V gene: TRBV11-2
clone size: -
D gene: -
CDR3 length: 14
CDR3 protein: CASSRGASTDTQYF

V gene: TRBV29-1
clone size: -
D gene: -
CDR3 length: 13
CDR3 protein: CSVDSGFTGELFF

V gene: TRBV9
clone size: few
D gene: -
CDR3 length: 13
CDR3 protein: CASSVARGNEQFF

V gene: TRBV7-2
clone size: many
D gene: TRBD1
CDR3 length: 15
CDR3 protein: CASSRDRGQDNEQFF

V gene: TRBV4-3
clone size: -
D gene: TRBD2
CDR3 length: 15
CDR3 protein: CASSHTSGTTDTQYF

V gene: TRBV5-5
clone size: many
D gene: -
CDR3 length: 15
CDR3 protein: CASSLRAAVQETQYF

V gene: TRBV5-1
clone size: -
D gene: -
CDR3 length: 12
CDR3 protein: CASSRTTDTQYF

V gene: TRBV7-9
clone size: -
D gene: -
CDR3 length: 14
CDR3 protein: CASSRIEGPYEQYF

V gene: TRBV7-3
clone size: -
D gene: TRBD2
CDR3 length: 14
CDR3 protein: CASSPTSVGNEQFF

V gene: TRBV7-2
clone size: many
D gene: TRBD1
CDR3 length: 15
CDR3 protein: CASSPRGRANNEQFF

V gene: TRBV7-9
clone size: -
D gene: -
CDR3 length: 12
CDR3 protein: CASSLGVRGAFF

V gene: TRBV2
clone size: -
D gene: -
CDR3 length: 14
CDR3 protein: CASSESVGAYEQYF

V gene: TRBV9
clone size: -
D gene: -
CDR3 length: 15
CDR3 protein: CASSVHGAGNTEAFF

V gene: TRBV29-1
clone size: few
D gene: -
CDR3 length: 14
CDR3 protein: CSVEDRRDGLGAFF

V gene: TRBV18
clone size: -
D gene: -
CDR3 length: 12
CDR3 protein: CASSPDESPLHF

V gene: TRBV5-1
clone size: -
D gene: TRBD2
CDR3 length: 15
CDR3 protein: CASSLAGRGGGEQFF

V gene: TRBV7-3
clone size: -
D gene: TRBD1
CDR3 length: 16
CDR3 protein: CASSLARGLTHNEQFF

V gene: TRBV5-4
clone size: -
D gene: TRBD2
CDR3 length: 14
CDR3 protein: CASSPYSGNNEQFF

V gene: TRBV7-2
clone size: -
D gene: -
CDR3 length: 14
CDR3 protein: CASSYLGASPVPFF

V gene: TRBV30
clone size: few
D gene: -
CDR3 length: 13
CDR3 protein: CAWSGTTYNEQFF

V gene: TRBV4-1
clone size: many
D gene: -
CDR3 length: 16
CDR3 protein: CASSHDTAYSGNTIYF

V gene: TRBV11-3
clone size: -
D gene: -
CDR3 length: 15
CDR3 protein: CAADVRVSGANVLTF

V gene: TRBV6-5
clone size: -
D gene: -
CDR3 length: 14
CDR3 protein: CASRTRGNTGELFF

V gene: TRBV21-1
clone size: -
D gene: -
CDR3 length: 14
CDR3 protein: CASRKAGFTDTQYF

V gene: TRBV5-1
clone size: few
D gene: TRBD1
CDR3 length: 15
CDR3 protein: CASSLGTGDRETQYF

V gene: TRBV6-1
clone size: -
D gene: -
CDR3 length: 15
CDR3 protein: CASRTGRAREETQYF

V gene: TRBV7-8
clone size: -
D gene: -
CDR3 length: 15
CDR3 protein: CASSYQGVRNQPQHF

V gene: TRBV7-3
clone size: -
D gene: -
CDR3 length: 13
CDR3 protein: CASSPGVGNTIYF

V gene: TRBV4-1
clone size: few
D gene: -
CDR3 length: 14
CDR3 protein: CASSRRENTDTQYF

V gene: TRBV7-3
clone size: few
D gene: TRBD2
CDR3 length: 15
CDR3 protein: CASSLALAGDDEQFF

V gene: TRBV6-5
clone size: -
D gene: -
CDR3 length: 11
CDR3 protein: CASMRNYGYTF

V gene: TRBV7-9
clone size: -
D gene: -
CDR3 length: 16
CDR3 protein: CASSFVATARNQPQHF

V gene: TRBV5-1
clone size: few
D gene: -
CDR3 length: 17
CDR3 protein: CASSSDWRPGLTDTQYF